This TCR beta chain emerged from a study of blood T cell repertoires in COVID-19. Clones were sequenced by immunoSEQ multiplex PCR, and TCRdb holds only the in-frame ones, with some missing. The data show over 300,000 clones, around 87% seen once. This clone was seen only once. Trimming took 4 bases from V and 9 from J, leaving 19 bases between them. The germline CDR1 and CDR2 sequences are SGHTA and FQGTGA. CDR3 length equals 15 residues. The source of this sequence is a man between 18 and 29 years old with active or convalescent COVID-19. The rearrangement links TRBV7-3 to TRBJ2-1, with D perhaps matching TRBD1 (6 bases). The specimen was peripheral blood. The CDR3: CASSSTAGASREQFF. The CDR3 DNA follows: TGTGCCAGCAGCTCGACGGCAGGGGCTTCTCGTGAGCAGTTCTTC.